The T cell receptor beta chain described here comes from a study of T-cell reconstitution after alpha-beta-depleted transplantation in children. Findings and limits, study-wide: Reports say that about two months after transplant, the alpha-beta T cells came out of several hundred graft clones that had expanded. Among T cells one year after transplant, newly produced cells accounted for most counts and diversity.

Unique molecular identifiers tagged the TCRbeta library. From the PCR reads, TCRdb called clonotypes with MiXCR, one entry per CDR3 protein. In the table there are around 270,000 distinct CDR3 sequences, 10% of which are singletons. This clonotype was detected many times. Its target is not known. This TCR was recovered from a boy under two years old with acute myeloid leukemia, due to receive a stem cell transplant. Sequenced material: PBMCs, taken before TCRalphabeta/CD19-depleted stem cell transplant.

The CDR3: CASSQLADQETQYF. The CDR3 region has the DNA TGTGCCAGCAGTCAACTAGCGGACCAAGAGACCCAGTACTTC. The chain recombines TRBV3-1 with TRBJ2-5; TRBD2 matches 8 bases. Germline loops: CDR1 LGHDT, CDR2 YNNKEL (reference sequence). With 6 bases clipped from V and 0 bases from J, the junction kept 3 bases outside the gene matches. This CDR3 has 14 residues.